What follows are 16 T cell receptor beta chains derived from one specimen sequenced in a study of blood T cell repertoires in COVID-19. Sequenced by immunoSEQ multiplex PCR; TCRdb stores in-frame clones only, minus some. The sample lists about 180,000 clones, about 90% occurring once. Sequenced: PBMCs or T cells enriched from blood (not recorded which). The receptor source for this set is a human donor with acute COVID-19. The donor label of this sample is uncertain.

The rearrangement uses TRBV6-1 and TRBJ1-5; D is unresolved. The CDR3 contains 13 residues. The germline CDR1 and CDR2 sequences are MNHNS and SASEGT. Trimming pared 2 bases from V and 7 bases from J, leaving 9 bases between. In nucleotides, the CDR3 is TGTGCCAGCAGTGAATATGGCACGCAGCCCCAGCATTTT. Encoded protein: CASSEYGTQPQHF.

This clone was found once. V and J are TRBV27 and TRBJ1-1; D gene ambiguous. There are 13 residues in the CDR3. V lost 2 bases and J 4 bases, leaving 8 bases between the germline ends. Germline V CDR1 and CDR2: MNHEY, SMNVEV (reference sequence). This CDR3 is CASSLNLVTEAFF. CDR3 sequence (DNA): TGTGCCAGCAGTTTAAACTTAGTCACTGAAGCTTTCTTT.

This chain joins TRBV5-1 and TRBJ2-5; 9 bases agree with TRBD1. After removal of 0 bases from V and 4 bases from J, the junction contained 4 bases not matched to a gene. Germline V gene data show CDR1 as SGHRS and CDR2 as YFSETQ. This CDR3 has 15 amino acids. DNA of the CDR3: TGCGCCAGCAGCTTGGTGGGACAGGGTCGAGAGACCCAGTACTTC. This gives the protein CASSLVGQGRETQYF.

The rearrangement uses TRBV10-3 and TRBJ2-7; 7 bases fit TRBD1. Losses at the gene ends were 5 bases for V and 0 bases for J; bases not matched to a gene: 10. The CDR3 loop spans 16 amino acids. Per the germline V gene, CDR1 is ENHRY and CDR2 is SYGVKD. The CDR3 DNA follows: TGTGCCATCAGTAAATACCGGGACAGCCACTCCTACGAGCAGTACTTC. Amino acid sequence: CAISKYRDSHSYEQYF.

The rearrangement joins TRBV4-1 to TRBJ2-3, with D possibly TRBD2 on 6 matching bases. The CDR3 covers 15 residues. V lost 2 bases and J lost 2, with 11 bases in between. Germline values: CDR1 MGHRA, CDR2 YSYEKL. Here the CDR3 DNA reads TGCGCCAGCAGCCAACTTACTAGCATCACAGATACGCAGTATTTT. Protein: CASSQLTSITDTQYF.

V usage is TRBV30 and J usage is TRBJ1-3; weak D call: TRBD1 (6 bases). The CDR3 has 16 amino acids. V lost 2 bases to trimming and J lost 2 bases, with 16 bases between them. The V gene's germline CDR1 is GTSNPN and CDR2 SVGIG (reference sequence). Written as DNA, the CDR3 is TGTGCCTGGAGTTCCGGGACATTGGTCGCTGGAAACACCATATATTTT. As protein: CAWSSGTLVAGNTIYF.

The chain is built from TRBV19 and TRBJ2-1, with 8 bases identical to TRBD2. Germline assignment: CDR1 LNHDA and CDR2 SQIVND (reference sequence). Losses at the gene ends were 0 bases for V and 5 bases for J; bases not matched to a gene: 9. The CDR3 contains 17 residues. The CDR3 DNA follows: TGTGCCAGTAGTATAGACTACGGCGGGGGGATGAACAATGAGCAGTTCTTC. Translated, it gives CASSIDYGGGMNNEQFF.

CDR3 coding DNA: TGTGCCATCAGCCTTGGGGGGACAGGGGGCGCAGATACGCAGTATTTT. It codes for CAISLGGTGGADTQYF. J is TRBJ2-3 and V is TRBV10-3; TRBD1 agrees at 12 bases. The length of the CDR3 is 16 residues. J lost 4 bases, V lost 6 bases, and 8 bases had no gene match. Germline CDR1 and CDR2: ENHRY and SYGVKD.

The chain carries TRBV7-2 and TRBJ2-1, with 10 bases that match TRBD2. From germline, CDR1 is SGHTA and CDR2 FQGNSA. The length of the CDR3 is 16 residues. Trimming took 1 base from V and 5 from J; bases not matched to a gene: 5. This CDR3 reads CASSLVSSGGNNEQFF. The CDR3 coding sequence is TGTGCCAGCAGCTTAGTGTCTAGCGGGGGAAACAATGAGCAGTTCTTC.

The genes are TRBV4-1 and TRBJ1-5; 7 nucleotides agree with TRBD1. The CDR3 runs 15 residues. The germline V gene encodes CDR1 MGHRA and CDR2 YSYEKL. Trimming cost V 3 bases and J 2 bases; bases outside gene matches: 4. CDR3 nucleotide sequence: TGCGCCAGCAGCCACCGACAGGGAGGCAATCAGCCCCAGCATTTT. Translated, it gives CASSHRQGGNQPQHF.

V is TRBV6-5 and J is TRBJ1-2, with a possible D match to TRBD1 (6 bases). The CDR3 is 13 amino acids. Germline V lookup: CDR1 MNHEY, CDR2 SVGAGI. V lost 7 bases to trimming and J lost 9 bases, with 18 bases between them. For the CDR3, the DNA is TGTGCCAGCATCACCAGGACAGATAGGCGCTACACCTTC. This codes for CASITRTDRRYTF.

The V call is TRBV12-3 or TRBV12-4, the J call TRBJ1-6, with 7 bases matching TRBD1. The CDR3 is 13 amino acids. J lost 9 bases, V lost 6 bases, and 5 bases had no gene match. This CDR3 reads CASSGQAPSPLHF. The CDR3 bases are TGTGCCAGCAGCGGACAGGCCCCTTCACCCCTCCACTTT.

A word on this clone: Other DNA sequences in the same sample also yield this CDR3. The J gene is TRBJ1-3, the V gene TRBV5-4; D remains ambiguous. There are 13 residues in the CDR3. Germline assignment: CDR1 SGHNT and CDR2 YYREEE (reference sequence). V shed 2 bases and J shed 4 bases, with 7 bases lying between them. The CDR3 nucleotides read TGTGCCAGCAGCTTCAGAGGGGGAAACACCATATATTTT. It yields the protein CASSFRGGNTIYF. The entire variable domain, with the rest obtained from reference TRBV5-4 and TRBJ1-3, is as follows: ETGVTQSPTHLIKTRGQQVTLRCSSQSGHNTVSWYQQALGQGPQFIFQYYREEENGRGNFPPRFSGLQFPNYSSELNVNALELDDSALYLCASSFRGGNTIYFGEGSWLTVV.

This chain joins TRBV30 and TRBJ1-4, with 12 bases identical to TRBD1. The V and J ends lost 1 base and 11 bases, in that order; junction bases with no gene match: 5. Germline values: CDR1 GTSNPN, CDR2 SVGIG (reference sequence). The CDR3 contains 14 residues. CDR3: CAWSEGTGGYKLFF. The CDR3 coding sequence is TGTGCCTGGAGTGAAGGGACAGGGGGCTATAAACTGTTTTTT.

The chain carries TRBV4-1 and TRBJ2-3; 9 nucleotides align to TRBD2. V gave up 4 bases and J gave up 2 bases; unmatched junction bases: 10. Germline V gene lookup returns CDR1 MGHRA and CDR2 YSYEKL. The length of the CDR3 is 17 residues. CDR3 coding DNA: TGCGCCAGCAGCCGACGACTAGCGGACTTCAACACAGATACGCAGTATTTT. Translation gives CASSRRLADFNTDTQYF.

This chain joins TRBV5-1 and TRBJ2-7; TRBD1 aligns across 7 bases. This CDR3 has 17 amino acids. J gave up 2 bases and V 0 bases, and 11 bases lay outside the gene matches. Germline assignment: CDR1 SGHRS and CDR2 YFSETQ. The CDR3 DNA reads TGCGCCAGCAGCTTGGGGCCCCCAACAGGGGATCCCTACGAGCAGTACTTC. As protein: CASSLGPPTGDPYEQYF.